This TCR beta chain was captured in a study of blood T cell repertoires in COVID-19. Turning to the study itself: Italy, Spain and the United States were the sources of the convalescent and acute COVID-19 samples.

Per the authors' pipeline: Reference gene primers were amplified, and this amplification served to estimate nucleated cell counts. Clones were sequenced by immunoSEQ multiplex PCR, and TCRdb holds only the in-frame ones, with some missing. The DNA gave D and trimming, while V, J and clone size come from that table. Here the sample spans about 290,000 clones, about 82% being singletons. With V trimmed by 5 bases and J by 5 bases, 6 bases remained unmatched. CDR1 is SEHNR and CDR2 is FQNEAQ in the germline V gene (reference sequence). The CDR3 totals 15 residues. This clone has a handful of counts. Sequenced input: peripheral blood. The rearrangement joins TRBV7-9 to TRBJ2-3; 11 bases line up with TRBD2. This clonotype was sampled from a woman in her forties or fifties with active or convalescent COVID-19. The CDR3 DNA reads TGTGCCAGCAGCCCTAATCTAGCGGGAGGAGATACGCAGTATTTT. Protein product: CASSPNLAGGDTQYF.